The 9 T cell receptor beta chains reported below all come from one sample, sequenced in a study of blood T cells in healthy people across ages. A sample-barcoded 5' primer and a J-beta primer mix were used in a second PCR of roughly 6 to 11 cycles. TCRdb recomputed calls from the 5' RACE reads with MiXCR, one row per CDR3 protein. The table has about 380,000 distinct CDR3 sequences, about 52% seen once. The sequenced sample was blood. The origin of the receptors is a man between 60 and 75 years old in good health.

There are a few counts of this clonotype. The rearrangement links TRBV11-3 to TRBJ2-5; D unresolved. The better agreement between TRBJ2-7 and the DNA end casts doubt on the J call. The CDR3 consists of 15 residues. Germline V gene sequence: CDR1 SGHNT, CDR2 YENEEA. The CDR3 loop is CASSLLPRRAYEQYF. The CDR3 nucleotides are TGTGCCAGCAGCTTACTGCCCCGCCGGGCCTACGAGCAGTACTTC.

The CDR3 DNA reads as TGTGCCAGCAGCCCCAGGACTAGCGGGAGTACGTACAATGAGCAGTTCTTC. It yields the protein CASSPRTSGSTYNEQFF. The V call is TRBV11-1, the J call TRBJ2-1, with 13 bases lining up with TRBD2. CDR1 and CDR2 (germline): SGHAT, FQDESV (reference sequence). The CDR3 is 17 amino acids. Losses at the gene ends were 5 bases for V and 4 bases for J; bases not matched to a gene: 8.

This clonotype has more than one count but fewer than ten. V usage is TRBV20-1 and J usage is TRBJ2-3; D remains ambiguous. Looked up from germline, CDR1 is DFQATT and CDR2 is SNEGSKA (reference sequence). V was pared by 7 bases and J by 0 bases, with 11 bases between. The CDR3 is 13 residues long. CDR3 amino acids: CSVWAGSTDTQYF. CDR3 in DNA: TGCAGTGTCTGGGCAGGTAGCACAGATACGCAGTATTTT.

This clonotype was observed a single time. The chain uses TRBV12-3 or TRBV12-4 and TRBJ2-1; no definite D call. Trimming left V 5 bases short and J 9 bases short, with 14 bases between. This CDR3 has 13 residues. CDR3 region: CASSPIAPGEQFF. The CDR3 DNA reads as TGTGCCAGCAGTCCCATAGCCCCGGGTGAGCAGTTCTTC.

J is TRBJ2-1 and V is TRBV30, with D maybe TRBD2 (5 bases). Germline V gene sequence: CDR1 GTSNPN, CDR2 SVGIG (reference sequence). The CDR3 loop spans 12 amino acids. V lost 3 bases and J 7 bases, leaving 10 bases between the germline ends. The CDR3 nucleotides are TGTGCCTGGAGCCCAACTAGTAATGAGCAGTTCTTC. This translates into CAWSPTSNEQFF.

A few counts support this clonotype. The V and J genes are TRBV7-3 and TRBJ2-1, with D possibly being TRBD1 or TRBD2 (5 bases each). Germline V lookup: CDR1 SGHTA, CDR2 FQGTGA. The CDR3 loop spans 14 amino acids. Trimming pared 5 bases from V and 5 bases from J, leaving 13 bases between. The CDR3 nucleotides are TGTGCCAGCAGCCCTCTCGGGACCCACAATGAGCAGTTCTTC. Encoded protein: CASSPLGTHNEQFF. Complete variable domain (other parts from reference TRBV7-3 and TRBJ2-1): GAGVSQTPSNKVTEKGKYVELRCDPISGHTALYWYRQSLGQGPEFLIYFQGTGAADDSGLPNDRFFAVRPEGSVSTLKIQRTERGDSAVYLCASSPLGTHNEQFFGPGTRLTVL.

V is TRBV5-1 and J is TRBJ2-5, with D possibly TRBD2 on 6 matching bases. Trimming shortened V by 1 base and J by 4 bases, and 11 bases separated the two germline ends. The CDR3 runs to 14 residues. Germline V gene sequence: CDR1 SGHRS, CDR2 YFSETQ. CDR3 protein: CASSLSRGGETQYF. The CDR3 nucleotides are TGCGCCAGCAGCTTGTCGCGGGGAGGAGAGACCCAGTACTTC.

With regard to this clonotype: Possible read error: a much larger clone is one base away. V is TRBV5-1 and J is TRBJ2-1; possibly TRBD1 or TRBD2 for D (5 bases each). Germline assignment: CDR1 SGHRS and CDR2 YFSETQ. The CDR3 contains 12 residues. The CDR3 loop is CASGLVGTPRFF. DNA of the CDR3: TGCGCCAGCGGCTTGGTAGGGACGCCTCGGTTCTTC. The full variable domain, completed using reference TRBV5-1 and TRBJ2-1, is KAGVTQTPRYLIKTRGQQVTLSCSPISGHRSVSWYQQTPGQGLQFLFEYFSETQRNKGNFPGRFSGRQFSNSRSEMNVSTLELGDSALYLCASGLVGTPRFFGPGTRLTVL.

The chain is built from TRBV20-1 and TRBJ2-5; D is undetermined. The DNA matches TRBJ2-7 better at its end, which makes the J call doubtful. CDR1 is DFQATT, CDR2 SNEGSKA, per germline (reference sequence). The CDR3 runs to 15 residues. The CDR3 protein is CSASSRKDLTYEQYF. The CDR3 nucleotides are TGCAGTGCTAGTTCCAGAAAAGATCTAACCTACGAGCAGTACTTC.